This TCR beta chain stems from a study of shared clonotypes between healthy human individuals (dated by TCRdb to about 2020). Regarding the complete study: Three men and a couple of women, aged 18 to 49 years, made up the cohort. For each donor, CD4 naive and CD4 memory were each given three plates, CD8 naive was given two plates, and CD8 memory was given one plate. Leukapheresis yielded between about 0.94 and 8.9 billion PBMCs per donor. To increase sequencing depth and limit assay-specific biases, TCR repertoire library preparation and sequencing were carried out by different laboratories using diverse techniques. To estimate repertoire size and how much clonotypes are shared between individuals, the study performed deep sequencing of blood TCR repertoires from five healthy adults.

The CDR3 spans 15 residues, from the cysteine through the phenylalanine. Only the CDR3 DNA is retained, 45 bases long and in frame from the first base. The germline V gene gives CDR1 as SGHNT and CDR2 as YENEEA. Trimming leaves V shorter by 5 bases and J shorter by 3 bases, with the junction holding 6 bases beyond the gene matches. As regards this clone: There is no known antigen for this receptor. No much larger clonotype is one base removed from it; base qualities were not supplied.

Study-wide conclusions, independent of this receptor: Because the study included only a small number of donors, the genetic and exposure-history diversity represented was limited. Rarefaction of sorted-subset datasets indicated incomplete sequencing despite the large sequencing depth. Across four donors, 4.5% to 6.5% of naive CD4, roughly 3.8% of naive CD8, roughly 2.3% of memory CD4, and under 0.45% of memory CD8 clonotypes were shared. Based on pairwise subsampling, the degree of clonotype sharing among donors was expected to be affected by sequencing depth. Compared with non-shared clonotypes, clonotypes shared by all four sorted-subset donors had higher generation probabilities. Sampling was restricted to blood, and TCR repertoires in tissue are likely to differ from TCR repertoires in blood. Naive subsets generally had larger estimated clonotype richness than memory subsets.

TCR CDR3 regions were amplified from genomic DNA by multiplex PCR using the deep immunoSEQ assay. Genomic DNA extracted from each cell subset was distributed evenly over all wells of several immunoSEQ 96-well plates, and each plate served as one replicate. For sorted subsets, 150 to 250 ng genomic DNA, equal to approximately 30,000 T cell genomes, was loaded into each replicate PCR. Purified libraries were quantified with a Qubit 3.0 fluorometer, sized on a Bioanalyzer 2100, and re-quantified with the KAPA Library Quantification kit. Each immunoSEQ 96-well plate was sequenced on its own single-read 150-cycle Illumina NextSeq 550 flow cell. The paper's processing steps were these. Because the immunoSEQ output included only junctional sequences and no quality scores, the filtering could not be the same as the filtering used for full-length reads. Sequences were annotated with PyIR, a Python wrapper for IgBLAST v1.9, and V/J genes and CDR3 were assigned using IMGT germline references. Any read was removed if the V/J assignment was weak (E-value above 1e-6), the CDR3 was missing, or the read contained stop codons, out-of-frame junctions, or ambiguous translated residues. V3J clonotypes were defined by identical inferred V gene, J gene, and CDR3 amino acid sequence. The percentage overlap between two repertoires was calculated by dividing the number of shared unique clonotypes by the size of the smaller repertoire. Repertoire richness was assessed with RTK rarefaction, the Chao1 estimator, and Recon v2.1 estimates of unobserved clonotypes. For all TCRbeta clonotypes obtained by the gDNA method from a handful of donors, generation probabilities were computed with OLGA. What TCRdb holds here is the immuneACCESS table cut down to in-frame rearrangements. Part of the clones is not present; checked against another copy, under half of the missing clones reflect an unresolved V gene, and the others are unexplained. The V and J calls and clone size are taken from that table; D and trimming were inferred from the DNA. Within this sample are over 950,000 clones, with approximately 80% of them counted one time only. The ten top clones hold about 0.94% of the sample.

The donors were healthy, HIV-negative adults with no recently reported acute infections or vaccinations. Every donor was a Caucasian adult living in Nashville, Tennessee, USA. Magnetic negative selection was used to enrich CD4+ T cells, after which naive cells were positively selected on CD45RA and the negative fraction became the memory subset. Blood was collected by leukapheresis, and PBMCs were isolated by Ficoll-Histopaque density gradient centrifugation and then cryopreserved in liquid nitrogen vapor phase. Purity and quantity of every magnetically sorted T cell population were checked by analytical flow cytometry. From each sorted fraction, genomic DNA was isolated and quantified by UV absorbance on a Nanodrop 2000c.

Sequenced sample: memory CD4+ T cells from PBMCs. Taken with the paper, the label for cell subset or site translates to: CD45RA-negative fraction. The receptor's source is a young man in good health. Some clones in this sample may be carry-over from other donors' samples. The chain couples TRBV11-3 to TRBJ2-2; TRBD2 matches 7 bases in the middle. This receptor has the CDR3 CASSAFAGDTGELFF. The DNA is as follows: TGTGCCAGCAGCGCATTTGCGGGGGACACCGGGGAGCTGTTTTTT.